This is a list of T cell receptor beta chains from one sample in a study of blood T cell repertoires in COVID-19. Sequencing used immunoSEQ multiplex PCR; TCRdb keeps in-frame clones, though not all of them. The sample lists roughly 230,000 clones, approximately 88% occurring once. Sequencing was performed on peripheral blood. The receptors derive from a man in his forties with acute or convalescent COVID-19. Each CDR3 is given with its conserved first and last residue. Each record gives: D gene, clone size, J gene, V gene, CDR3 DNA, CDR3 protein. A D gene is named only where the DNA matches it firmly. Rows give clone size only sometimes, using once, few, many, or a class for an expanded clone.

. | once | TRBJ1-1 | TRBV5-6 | TGTGCCAGCAGTTTAGCAGGGGTACCGGTGAACACTGAAGCTTTCTTT | CASSLAGVPVNTEAFF
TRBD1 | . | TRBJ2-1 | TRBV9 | TGTGCCAGCAGCGCACAGCCGGACAGGCCCAATGAGCAGTTCTTC | CASSAQPDRPNEQFF
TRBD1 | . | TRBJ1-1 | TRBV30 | TGTGCCACCAATTATCGGGGGACAGAACGACTATTGAACACTGAAGCTTTCTTT | CATNYRGTERLLNTEAFF
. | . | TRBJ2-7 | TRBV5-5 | TGTGCCAGCAGCTTGTGGGACACCAACTACGAGCAGTACTTC | CASSLWDTNYEQYF
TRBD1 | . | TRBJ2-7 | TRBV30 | TGTGCCTGGAAGAGGACAGGGTCGTACGAGCAGTACTTC | CAWKRTGSYEQYF
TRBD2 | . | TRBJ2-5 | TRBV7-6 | TGTGCCAGCAGCGAGGGACTAGCGGGAGGGCCTTGGGAGACCCAGTACTTC | CASSEGLAGGPWETQYF
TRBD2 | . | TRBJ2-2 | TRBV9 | TGTGCCAGCAGCTCTCGACTAGCGGGAGGGACCGGGGAGCTGTTTTTT | CASSSRLAGGTGELFF
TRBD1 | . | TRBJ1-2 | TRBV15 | TGTGCCACCAGCACCTTTACAGGGGGTCACACCTTC | CATSTFTGGHTF
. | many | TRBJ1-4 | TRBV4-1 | TGCGCCAGCAGCCAAGAGAACAACCCTAATGAAAAACTGTTTTTT | CASSQENNPNEKLFF
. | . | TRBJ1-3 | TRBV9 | TGTGCCAGCAGCGGATACCGGAACACCATATATTTT | CASSGYRNTIYF
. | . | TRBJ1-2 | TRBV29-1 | TGCAGCGTTGAAACAGGGCTTTTAGGGGCTCTACAGTATGGCTACACCTTC | CSVETGLLGALQYGYTF
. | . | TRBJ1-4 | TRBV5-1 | TGCGCCAGCAGCTTGGCAATAACTGCAACTAATGAAAAACTGTTTTTT | CASSLAITATNEKLFF
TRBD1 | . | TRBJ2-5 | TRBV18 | TGTGCCAGCTCACCCCGACAGGGGGCGGCAGAGACCCAGTACTTC | CASSPRQGAAETQYF
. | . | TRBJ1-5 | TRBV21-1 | TGTGCCAGCAGCAAAGAAATCGTGGGACAGGCCGTATATAGCAATCAGCCCCAGCATTTT | CASSKEIVGQAVYSNQPQHF
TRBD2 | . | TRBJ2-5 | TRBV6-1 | TGTGCCAGCAGTGTAGCGGGAGGCGGGGAGACCCAGTACTTC | CASSVAGGGETQYF
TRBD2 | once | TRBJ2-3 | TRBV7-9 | TGTGCCAGCAGCTTAAGAAGCGGGAGGGGTCTCGGTTTGGATACGCAGTATTTT | CASSLRSGRGLGLDTQYF
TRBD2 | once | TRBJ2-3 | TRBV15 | TGTGCCACCAGCAGCAGCGGGAGTCGCGCAGATACGCAGTATTTT | CATSSSGSRADTQYF
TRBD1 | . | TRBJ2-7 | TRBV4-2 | TGTGCCAGCAGCCCGACGGGGACAGGGGTCTCCTACGAGCAGTACTTC | CASSPTGTGVSYEQYF
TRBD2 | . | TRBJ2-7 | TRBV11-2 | TGTGCCAGCAGCTCCGTTTTACTAGCGGGGAACTACGAGCAGTACTTC | CASSSVLLAGNYEQYF
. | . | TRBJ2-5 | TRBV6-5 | TGTGCCAGCAGTTACGACTATGCGCGGGAGACCCAGTACTTC | CASSYDYARETQYF
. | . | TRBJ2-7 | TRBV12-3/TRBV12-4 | TGTGCCAGCAGCGTCGGGGCAGGGGACGAGCAGTACTTC | CASSVGAGDEQYF
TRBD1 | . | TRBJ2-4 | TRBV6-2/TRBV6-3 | TGTGCCAGCAGTCCACGGGACAGCAACCGGATCTTAGCCAAAAACATTCAGTACTTC | CASSPRDSNRILAKNIQYF
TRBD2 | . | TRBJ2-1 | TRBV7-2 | TGTGCCAGCAGCCCGCATCTAGCGGGAGACCTCAGGGAGCAGTTCTTC | CASSPHLAGDLREQFF
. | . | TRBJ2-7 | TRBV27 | TGTGCCAGCAGTAGAGGGAACGAGCAGTACTTC | CASSRGNEQYF
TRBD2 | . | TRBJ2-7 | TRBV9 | TGTGCCAGCAGCGCCTTCGCTAGCGGGTTCTACGAGCAGTACTTC | CASSAFASGFYEQYF
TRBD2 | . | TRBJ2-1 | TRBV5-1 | TGCGCCAGCAGCTCAATATTCGGGGGGACTAGCGGGAGGTTCAGTGAGCAGTTCTTC | CASSSIFGGTSGRFSEQFF
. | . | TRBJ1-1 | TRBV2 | TGTGCCAGCAGACGAGGGGACACGCTTTACCCCGAAGCTTTCTTT | CASRRGDTLYPEAFF
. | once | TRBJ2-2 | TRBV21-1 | TGTGCCAGGTCCGGGGAACAGGGCGAAATCGGGGAGCTGTTTTTT | CARSGEQGEIGELFF
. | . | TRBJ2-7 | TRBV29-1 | TGCAGCGTAGAGATGGCCTACGAGCAGTACTTC | CSVEMAYEQYF
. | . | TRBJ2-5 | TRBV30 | TGTGCCTGGAGTGAGGGGGAGCTAGGGACGGAGACCCAGTACTTC | CAWSEGELGTETQYF
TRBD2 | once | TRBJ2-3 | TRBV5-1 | TGCGCCAGCAGCTTGACGGGAGGGCCTCCAGATACGCAGTATTTT | CASSLTGGPPDTQYF
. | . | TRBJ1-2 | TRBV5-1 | TGCGCCAGCAGCTTGGTGGAGAGACCGTTAAACTATGGCTACACCTTC | CASSLVERPLNYGYTF
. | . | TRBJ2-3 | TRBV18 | TGTGCCAGCTCACCACTCGTCTCGGGTGACACAGATACGCAGTATTTT | CASSPLVSGDTDTQYF
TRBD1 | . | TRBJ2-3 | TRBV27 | TGTGCCAGCAGCCTATGGGACAGATTCACAGATACGCAGTATTTT | CASSLWDRFTDTQYF
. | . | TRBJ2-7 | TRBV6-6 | TGTGCCAGCAGTCCTATGCGGTGGGGGCAGGGGGGTTACGAGCAGTACTTC | CASSPMRWGQGGYEQYF
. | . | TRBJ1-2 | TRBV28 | TGTGCCAGCAGTTTCCCTCTCTATGGCTACACCTTC | CASSFPLYGYTF
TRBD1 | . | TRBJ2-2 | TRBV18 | TGTGCCAGCTCACCTACGACAGGGGGCATCACCGGGGAGCTGTTTTTT | CASSPTTGGITGELFF
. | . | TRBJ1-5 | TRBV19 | TGTGCCAGCGGAGTGAACGGCAATCAGCCCCAGCATTTT | CASGVNGNQPQHF
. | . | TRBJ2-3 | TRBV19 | TGTGCCTCCAAGGGAGCGGAGGGCACAGATACGCAGTATTTT | CASKGAEGTDTQYF
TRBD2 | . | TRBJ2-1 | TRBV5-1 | TGCGCCAGCCAGACGGTACTAGCGGGACAGGATGAGCAGTTCTTC | CASQTVLAGQDEQFF
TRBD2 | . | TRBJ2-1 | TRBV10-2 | TGCGCCAGCAGTTCTAGCGGGTCTGGAAATGAGCAGTTCTTC | CASSSSGSGNEQFF
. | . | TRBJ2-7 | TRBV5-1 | TGCGCCAGCAGCTCGACCCGCGGCGAGCAGTACTTC | CASSSTRGEQYF
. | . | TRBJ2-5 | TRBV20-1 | TGCAGTGCTAGTGATGGAGGACCCTCGTGGACCCAGTACTTC | CSASDGGPSWTQYF
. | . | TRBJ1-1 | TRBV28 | TGTGCCAGCAGTTTTTTGGGGGGGGGAGAAGCTTTCTTT | CASSFLGGGEAFF
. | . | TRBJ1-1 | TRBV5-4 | TGTGCCAGCAGCTTCCCCGGGGACTTCAACACTGAAGCTTTCTTT | CASSFPGDFNTEAFF
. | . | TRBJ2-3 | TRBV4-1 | TGCGCCAGCAGCCAAAGCGGAGCCGTGGCCGATACGCAGTATTTT | CASSQSGAVADTQYF
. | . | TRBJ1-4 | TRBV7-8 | TGTGCCAGCACCCTTCCAGGGTACGGTGAAAAACTGTTTTTT | CASTLPGYGEKLFF
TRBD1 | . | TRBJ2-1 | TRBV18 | TGTGCCACGACACGACAGGGGGCCTACAATGAGCAGTTCTTC | CATTRQGAYNEQFF
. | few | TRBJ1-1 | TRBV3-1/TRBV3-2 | TGTGCCAGCAGCCAAGGTGAGAGGAGGACTTTCTTT | CASSQGERRTFF
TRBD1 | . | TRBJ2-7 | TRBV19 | TGTGCCAGTAGTATAACCGGACAGGGGAAGGGGCAGCAGTACTTC | CASSITGQGKGQQYF
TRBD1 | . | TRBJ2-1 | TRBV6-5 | TGTGCCAGTGAGGGGGACAGGTTGGCAAATGAGCAGTTCTTC | CASEGDRLANEQFF
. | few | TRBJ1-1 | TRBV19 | TGTGCCAGTAACGGTCGGGAGAACACTGAAGCTTTCTTT | CASNGRENTEAFF
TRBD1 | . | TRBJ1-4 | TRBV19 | TGTGCCACCTCCGGGACAGGAAATGAAAAACTGTTTTTT | CATSGTGNEKLFF
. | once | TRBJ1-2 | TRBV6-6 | TGTGCCAGCAGTTCTTCCGGGGGGGGTTTTGGCTACACCTTC | CASSSSGGGFGYTF
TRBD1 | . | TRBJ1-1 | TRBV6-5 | TGTGCCAGCGTTTCAGGCAGGGGGTCTGAAGCTTTCTTT | CASVSGRGSEAFF
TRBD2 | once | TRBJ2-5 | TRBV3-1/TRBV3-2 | TGTGCCAGCGGACTAGCGGGAGAAGAGACCCAGTACTTC | CASGLAGEETQYF
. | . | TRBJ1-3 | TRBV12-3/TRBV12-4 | TGTGCCACCCGAACTCCTGGAAACACCATATATTTT | CATRTPGNTIYF